Shown below are 14 T cell receptor beta chains from a single sample sequenced in a study of blood T cell repertoires in COVID-19. Profiled with immunoSEQ multiplex PCR; TCRdb holds only in-frame clones, not every one. This sample yields around 470,000 clones, of which around 91% are seen a single time; less than 0.75% belongs to the top ten. What was sequenced was PBMCs or T cells enriched from blood (not recorded which). The receptors stem from a man younger than 35 who had recovered from COVID-19.

CDR3 in amino acids: CASSLETSGRRDNEQFF. In DNA, the CDR3 is TGTGCCAGCAGCTTAGAAACTAGCGGGAGGAGGGACAATGAGCAGTTCTTC. The chain links TRBV13 to TRBJ2-1; 12 positions agree with TRBD2. V shed 1 base and J 5 bases; nucleotides not matched to a gene: 6. CDR1 is PRHDT and CDR2 is FYEKMQ in the germline V gene (reference sequence). This CDR3 region has 17 residues.

The chain recombines TRBV4-1 with TRBJ2-2; D is unresolved. Trimming took 0 bases from V and 4 from J, leaving 6 bases between them. Germline V CDR1 and CDR2: MGHRA, YSYEKL. This CDR3 comprises 14 residues. The CDR3 nucleotides read TGCGCCAGCAGCCAAGATAGCCCCACCGGGGAGCTGTTTTTT. Translated: CASSQDSPTGELFF.

J is TRBJ1-2 and V is TRBV28; D is perhaps TRBD1 (6 bases). Germline CDR1 MDHEN, CDR2 SYDVKM. The V and J ends lost 6 bases and 3 bases respectively, with 14 bases between them. The CDR3 consists of 14 residues. The CDR3 is CASRGGTRYYGYTF. CDR3 sequence (DNA): TGTGCCAGCAGGGGGGGGACACGATACTATGGCTACACCTTC.

The V and J genes are TRBV28 and TRBJ1-4, with 8 bases that match TRBD1. The CDR3 extends over 18 amino acids. V shed 5 bases, J shed 2 bases, and the junction held 13 bases outside the gene matches. Germline lookup yields CDR1 MDHEN and CDR2 SYDVKM. The chain's CDR3 is CASSRTGRRPLTNEKLFF. The CDR3, as DNA: TGTGCCAGCAGTCGGACAGGGAGACGGCCCTTGACTAATGAAAAACTGTTTTTT.

The V call is TRBV4-1, the J call TRBJ1-1; D ambiguous. Germline lookup yields CDR1 MGHRA and CDR2 YSYEKL. The CDR3 loop spans 18 amino acids. V dropped 1 base and J dropped 0 bases, with 18 bases sitting between them. This CDR3 is CASSQADTSRRMNTEAFF. In DNA form, the CDR3 reads TGCGCCAGCAGCCAAGCAGACACAAGTCGACGGATGAACACTGAAGCTTTCTTT.

The chain carries TRBV6-5 and TRBJ1-2; D may be TRBD1 (6 bases). The germline V gene encodes CDR1 MNHEY and CDR2 SVGAGI. The CDR3 contains 14 residues. Trimming cost V 0 bases and J 4 bases, with 9 bases left between them. The CDR3 loop is CASSYSRQAYGYTF. In DNA, the CDR3 is TGTGCCAGCAGTTACTCGCGACAGGCCTATGGCTACACCTTC.

The chain joins TRBV3-1 (or the pseudogene TRBV3-2) to TRBJ1-1; D unclear. Germline V gene data show CDR1 as LGHDT and CDR2 as YNNKEL (reference sequence). Deletions cut 4 bases from V and 2 bases from J, with 8 bases between. The CDR3 has 13 amino acids. In nucleotides, the CDR3 is TGTGCCAGCAGCCTTGGCGGCAACACTGAAGCTTTCTTT. Its protein product is CASSLGGNTEAFF.

The CDR3 DNA reads as TGTGCCACCAGCAGAGGGTTGGAGGAGCAGTACTTC. Amino acids: CATSRGLEEQYF. The V call is TRBV15, the J call TRBJ2-7; D is unresolved. Germline CDR1 is LNHNV and CDR2 is YYDKDF (reference sequence). CDR3 length: 12 residues. Trimming pared 1 base from V and 7 bases from J, leaving 8 bases between.

The chain joins TRBV18 to TRBJ1-3; 8 bases are shared with TRBD1. With V trimmed by 4 bases and J by 8 bases, 10 bases remained unmatched. In germline, CDR1 is KGHSH, CDR2 LQKENI. The CDR3 length is 15 residues. The CDR3 loop reads CASSLQGARQDTIYF. CDR3 nucleotides: TGTGCCAGCTCACTCCAGGGGGCGCGACAGGACACCATATATTTT.

J is TRBJ2-1 and V is TRBV11-3, with TRBD2 identical over 12 bases. V trimming: 2 bases; J trimming: 9 bases; junction bases outside the gene matches: 8. Germline V gene lookup returns CDR1 SGHNT and CDR2 YENEEA. The CDR3 totals 16 residues. The CDR3 reads CASSLTSGGPGGEQFF. The CDR3 region has the DNA TGTGCCAGCAGCTTAACTAGCGGGGGGCCGGGCGGTGAGCAGTTCTTC.

The chain uses TRBV2 and TRBJ2-5; 8 bases map to TRBD1. Trimming at V came to 6 bases and at J to 1 base, leaving 7 bases not matched to a gene. The CDR3 spans 15 residues. Looked up from germline, CDR1 is SNHLY and CDR2 is FYNNEI. As DNA, the CDR3 is TGTGCCAGCAGGCGGACAGGGAGGATCCAAGAGACCCAGTACTTC. This codes for CASRRTGRIQETQYF. Combining the CDR3 with reference TRBV2 and TRBJ2-5 gives the whole variable domain EPEVTQTPSHQVTQMGQEVILRCVPISNHLYFYWYRQILGQKVEFLVSFYNNEISEKSEIFDDQFSVERPDGSNFTLKIRSTKLEDSAMYFCASRRTGRIQETQYFGPGTRLLVL.

This clone came up once. The genes are TRBV28 and TRBJ2-7; 9 bases map to TRBD2. The length of the CDR3 is 14 residues. Looked up from germline, CDR1 is MDHEN and CDR2 is SYDVKM. V trimming: 6 bases; J trimming: 3 bases; junction bases outside the gene matches: 6. The CDR3 DNA follows: TGTGCCAGCAGACCGACTAGCGGAGTCTACGAGCAGTACTTC. It encodes CASRPTSGVYEQYF.

This clone was recorded once. This chain joins TRBV7-9 and TRBJ2-5; D is unresolved. The ends were cut back, 0 bases at V and 3 bases at J, with 5 bases in the middle. The CDR3 runs to 13 residues. Germline CDR1 is SEHNR and CDR2 is FQNEAQ (reference sequence). This CDR3 reads CASSLALEETQYF. As DNA, the CDR3 is TGTGCCAGCAGCTTAGCCCTAGAAGAGACCCAGTACTTC.

The chain uses TRBV7-9 and TRBJ2-7; D unclear. The CDR3 is 15 amino acids. Germline CDR1 and CDR2: SEHNR and FQNEAQ (reference sequence). V was pared by 4 bases and J by 6 bases, with 19 bases between. The DNA for the CDR3 is TGTGCCAGCAGCTCAGTGGGTCCAGCGCGGCTCGAGCAGTACTTC. Translation: CASSSVGPARLEQYF.